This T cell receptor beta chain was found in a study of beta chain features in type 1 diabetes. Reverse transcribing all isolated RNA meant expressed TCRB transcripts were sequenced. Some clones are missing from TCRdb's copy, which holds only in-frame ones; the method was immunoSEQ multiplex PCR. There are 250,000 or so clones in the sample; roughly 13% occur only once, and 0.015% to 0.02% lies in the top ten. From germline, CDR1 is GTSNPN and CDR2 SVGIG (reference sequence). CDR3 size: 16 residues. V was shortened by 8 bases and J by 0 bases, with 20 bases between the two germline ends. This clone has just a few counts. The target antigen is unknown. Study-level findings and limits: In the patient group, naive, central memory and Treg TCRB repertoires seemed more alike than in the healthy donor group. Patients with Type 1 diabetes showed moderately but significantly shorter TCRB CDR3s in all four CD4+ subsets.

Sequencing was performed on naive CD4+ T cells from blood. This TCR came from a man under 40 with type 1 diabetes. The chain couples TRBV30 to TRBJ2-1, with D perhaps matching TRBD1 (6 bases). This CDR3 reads CAGITKQGTSYNEQFF. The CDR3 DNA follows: TGTGCCGGAATAACTAAACAGGGAACCTCCTACAATGAGCAGTTCTTC.